This TCR beta chain derives from a study of metastatic and nonmetastatic thyroid tumors. Study overall: Both malignant and benign thyroid patients supplied peripheral blood and tumor or nodule tissue samples, across which the repertoires of these patients were then compared. Regarding the study as a whole: TCR beta diversity was reportedly significantly higher in malignant thyroid tumors than benign nodules, in blood and tumor.

Thyroid surgery was performed in patients who had received no treatment beforehand. With respect to this clone: The antigen remains undetermined.

Original processing methods: The study built a papillary thyroid cancer distant-metastasis classifier from CDR3 differences across clinicopathological groups. TCRdb re-processed the PCR reads through MiXCR. The V and J calls were determined by TCRdb, not by the authors. In the table there are about 8,000 clones, 20% to 30% of which are singletons. This CDR3 contains 13 residues. CDR1 and CDR2 (germline): MNHEY, SVGEGT. Deletions cut 6 bases from V and 6 bases from J, with 12 bases between. Sequenced sample: tumor tissue. The chain links TRBV6-2 or TRBV6-3 to TRBJ2-1; D remains ambiguous. The clonotype was recovered from a female donor with papillary thyroid cancer or a benign thyroid nodule (not recorded which). Some clones in this sample may be carry-over from other donors' samples. This chain's CDR3 is CASSLASLNEQFF. The DNA of the CDR3 is TGTGCCAGCAGCTTAGCCAGCCTCAATGAGCAGTTCTTC.